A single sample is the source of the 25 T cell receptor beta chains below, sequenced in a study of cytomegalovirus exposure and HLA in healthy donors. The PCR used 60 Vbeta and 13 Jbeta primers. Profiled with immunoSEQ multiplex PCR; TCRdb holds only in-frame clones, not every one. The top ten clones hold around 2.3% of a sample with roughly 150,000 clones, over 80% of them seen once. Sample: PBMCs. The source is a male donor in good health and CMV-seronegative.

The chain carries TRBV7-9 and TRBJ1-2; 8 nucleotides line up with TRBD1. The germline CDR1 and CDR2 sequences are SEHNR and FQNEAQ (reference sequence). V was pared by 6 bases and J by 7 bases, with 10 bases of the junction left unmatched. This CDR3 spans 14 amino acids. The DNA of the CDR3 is TGTGCCAGCAGGATAAAGGACAGGGCGTCTGGCTACACCTTC. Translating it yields CASRIKDRASGYTF.

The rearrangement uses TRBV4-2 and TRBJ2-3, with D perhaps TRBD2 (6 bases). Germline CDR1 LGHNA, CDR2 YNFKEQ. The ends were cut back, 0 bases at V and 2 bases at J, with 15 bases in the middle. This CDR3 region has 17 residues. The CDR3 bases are TGTGCCAGCAGCCAAGAATGGGCGGGGCCGGACACAGATACGCAGTATTTT. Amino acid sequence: CASSQEWAGPDTDTQYF.

CDR3 in DNA: TGTGCCAGCAGCTTGGCCCCAGGACAAGGATACGAGCAGTACTTC. Its protein is CASSLAPGQGYEQYF. This chain connects TRBV5-5 to TRBJ2-7; tentatively, D is TRBD1 (5 bases). Germline V CDR1 and CDR2: SGHKS, YYEKEE (reference sequence). V was pared by 0 bases and J by 4 bases, with 14 bases between. The CDR3 is made up of 15 amino acids.

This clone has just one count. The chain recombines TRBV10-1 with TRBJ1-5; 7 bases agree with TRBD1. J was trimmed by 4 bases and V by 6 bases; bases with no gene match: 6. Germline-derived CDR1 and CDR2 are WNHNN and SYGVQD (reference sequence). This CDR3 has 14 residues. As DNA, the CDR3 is TGCGCCAGCAGGGGGGACAGAAAGAATCAGCCCCAGCATTTT. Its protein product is CASRGDRKNQPQHF.

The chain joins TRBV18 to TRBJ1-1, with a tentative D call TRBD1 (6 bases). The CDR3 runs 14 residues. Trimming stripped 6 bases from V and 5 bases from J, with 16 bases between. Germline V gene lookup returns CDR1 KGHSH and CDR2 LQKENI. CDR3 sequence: CASSPPAGDTEAFF. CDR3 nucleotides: TGTGCCAGCTCGCCCCCCGCAGGGGATACTGAAGCTTTCTTT.

The CDR3 DNA follows: TGTGCCAGCAGTTACTCGGACAGCTTCTCTTATGGCTACACCTTC. Translated: CASSYSDSFSYGYTF. This chain uses TRBV6-6 with TRBJ1-2; D might be TRBD1 (6 bases). The CDR3 has 15 residues. Trimming cost V 0 bases and J 5 bases, with 13 bases left between them. Germline V CDR1 and CDR2: MNHNY, SVGAGI (reference sequence).

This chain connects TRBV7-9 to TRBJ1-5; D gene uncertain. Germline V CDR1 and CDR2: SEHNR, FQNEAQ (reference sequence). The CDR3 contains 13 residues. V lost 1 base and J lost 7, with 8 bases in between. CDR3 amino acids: CASSLVVGQPQHF. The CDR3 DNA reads TGTGCCAGCAGCTTAGTTGTGGGCCAGCCCCAGCATTTT.

The CDR3 region is CASSQQGAVGETQYF. The DNA for the CDR3 is TGTGCCAGCAGTCAACAGGGGGCTGTGGGAGAGACCCAGTACTTC. The chain has TRBV6-1 and TRBJ2-5; 9 nucleotides align to TRBD1. V lost 5 bases to trimming and J lost 4 bases; unmatched junction nucleotides: 8. The CDR3 is 15 amino acids. The germline gives CDR1 MNHNS, CDR2 SASEGT.

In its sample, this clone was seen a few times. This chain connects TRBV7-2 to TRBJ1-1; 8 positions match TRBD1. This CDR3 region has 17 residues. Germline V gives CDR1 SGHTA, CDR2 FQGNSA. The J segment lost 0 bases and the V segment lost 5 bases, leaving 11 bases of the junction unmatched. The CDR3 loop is CASSLRDRRTLNTEAFF. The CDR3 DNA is TGTGCCAGCAGCCTACGGGACAGGCGAACGTTGAACACTGAAGCTTTCTTT.

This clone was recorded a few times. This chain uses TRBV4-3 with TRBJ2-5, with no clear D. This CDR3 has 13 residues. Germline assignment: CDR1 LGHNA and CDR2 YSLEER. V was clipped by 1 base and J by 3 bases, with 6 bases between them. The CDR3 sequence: CASSQVFKETQYF. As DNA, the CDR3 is TGCGCCAGCAGCCAAGTCTTTAAAGAGACCCAGTACTTC.

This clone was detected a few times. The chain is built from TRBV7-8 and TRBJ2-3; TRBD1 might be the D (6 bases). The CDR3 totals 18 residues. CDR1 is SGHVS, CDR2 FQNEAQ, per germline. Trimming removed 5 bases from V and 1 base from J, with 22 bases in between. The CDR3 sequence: CASSPSGVIAGGTDTQYF. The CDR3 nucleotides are TGTGCCAGCAGCCCTAGTGGGGTCATCGCAGGGGGCACAGATACGCAGTATTTT. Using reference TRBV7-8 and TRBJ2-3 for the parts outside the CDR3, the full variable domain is GAGVSQSPRYKVAKRGQDVALRCDPISGHVSLFWYQQALGQGPEFLTYFQNEAQLDKSGLPSDRFFAERPEGSVSTLKIQRTQQEDSAVYLCASSPSGVIAGGTDTQYFGPGTRLTVL.

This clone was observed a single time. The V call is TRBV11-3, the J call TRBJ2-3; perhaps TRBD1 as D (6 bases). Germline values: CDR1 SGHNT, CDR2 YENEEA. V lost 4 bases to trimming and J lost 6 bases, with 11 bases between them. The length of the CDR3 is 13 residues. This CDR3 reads CASSSTGSDTQYF. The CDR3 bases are TGTGCCAGCAGCTCTACAGGGTCGGATACGCAGTATTTT.

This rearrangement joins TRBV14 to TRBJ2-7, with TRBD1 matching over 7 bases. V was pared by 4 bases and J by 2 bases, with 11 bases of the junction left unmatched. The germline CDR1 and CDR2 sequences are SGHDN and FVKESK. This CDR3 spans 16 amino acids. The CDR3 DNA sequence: TGTGCCAGCAGCCTAATAGGGGGACAGAGCCCCTACGAGCAGTACTTC. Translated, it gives CASSLIGGQSPYEQYF.

The CDR3 spells CASSAGLAGGKIDEQFF. The CDR3 DNA sequence: TGTGCCAGCAGTGCCGGACTAGCGGGGGGTAAGATCGATGAGCAGTTCTTC. The gene calls are TRBV2 and TRBJ2-1, with 14 bases aligning to TRBD2. This CDR3 region has 17 residues. Germline CDR1 is SNHLY and CDR2 is FYNNEI. J gave up 8 bases and V 4 bases, and 10 bases lay outside the gene matches.

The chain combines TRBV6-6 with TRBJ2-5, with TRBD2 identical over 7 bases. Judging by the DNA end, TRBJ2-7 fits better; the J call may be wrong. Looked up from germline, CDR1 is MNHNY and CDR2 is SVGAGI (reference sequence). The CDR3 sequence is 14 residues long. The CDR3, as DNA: TGTGCCAGCGGCGTGGCAGCGGGGAAATACGAGCAGTACTTC. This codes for CASGVAAGKYEQYF.

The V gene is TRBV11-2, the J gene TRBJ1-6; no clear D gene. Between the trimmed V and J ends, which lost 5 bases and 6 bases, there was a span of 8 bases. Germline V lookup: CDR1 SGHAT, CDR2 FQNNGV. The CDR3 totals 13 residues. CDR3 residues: CASSPGLNSPLHF. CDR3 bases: TGTGCCAGCAGCCCTGGACTTAATTCACCCCTCCACTTT.

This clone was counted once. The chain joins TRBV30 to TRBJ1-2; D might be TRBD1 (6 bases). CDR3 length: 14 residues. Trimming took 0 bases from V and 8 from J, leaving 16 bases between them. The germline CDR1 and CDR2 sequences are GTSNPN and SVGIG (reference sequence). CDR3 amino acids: CAWSVGGALYGYTF. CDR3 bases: TGTGCCTGGAGTGTGGGGGGGGCGTTATACGGCTACACCTTC.

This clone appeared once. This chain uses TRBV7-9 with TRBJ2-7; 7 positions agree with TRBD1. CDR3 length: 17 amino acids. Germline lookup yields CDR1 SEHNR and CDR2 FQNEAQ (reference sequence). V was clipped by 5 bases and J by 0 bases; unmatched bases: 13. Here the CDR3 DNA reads TGTGCCAGCAGCCCAATAGTAGAGGGGGCTATCTCCTACGAGCAGTACTTC. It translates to CASSPIVEGAISYEQYF. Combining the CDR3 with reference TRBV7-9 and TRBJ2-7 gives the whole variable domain DTGVSQNPRHKITKRGQNVTFRCDPISEHNRLYWYRQTLGQGPEFLTYFQNEAQLEKSRLLSDRFSAERPKGSFSTLEIQRTEQGDSAMYLCASSPIVEGAISYEQYFGPGTRLTVT.

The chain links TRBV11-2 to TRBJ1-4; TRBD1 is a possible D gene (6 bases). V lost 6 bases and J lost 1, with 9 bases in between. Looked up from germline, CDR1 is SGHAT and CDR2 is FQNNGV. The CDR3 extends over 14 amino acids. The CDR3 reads CASSSGVTNEKLFF. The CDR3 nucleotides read TGTGCCAGCAGTTCAGGGGTAACTAATGAAAAACTGTTTTTT.

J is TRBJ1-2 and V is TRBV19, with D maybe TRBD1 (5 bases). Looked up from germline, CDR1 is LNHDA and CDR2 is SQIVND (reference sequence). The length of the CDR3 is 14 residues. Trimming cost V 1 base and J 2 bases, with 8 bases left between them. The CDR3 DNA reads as TGTGCCAGTAGTATAGGCGGGGGGAACTATGGCTACACCTTC. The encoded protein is CASSIGGGNYGYTF.

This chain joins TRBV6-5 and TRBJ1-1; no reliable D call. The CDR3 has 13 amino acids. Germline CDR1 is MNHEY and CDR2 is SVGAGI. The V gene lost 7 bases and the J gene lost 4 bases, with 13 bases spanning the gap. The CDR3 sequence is CASNPRQITEAFF. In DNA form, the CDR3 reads TGTGCCAGCAACCCGAGACAAATCACTGAAGCTTTCTTT.

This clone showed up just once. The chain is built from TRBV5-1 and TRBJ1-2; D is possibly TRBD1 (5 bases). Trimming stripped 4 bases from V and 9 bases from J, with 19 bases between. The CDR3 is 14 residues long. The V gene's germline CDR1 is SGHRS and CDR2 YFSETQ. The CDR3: CASSTQGGANSYTF. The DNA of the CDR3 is TGCGCCAGCAGCACCCAGGGAGGGGCAAATAGCTACACCTTC.

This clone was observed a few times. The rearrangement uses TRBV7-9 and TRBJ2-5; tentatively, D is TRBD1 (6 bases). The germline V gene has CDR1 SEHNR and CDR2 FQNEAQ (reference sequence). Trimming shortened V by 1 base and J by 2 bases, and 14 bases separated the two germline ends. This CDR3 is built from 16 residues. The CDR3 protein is CASSLGEQGNQETQYF. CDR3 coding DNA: TGTGCCAGCAGCTTAGGAGAACAGGGTAATCAAGAGACCCAGTACTTC.

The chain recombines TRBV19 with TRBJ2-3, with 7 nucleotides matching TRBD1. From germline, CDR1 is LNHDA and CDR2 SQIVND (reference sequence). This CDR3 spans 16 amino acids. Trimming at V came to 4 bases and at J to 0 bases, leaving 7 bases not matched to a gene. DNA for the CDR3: TGTGCCAGTAGTAGATACCTGACAGGGAGCACAGATACGCAGTATTTT. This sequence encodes CASSRYLTGSTDTQYF. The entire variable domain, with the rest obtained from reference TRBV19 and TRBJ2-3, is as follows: DGGITQSPKYLFRKEGQNVTLSCEQNLNHDAMYWYRQDPGQGLRLIYYSQIVNDFQKGDIAEGYSVSREKKESFPLTVTSAQKNPTAFYLCASSRYLTGSTDTQYFGPGTRLTVL.

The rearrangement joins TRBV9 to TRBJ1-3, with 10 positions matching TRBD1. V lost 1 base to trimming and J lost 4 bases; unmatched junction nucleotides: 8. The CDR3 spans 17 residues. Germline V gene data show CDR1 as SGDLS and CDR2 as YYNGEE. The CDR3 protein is CASSVNPGQGTGNTIYF. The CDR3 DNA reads TGTGCCAGCAGCGTAAATCCGGGACAGGGGACGGGAAACACCATATATTTT.